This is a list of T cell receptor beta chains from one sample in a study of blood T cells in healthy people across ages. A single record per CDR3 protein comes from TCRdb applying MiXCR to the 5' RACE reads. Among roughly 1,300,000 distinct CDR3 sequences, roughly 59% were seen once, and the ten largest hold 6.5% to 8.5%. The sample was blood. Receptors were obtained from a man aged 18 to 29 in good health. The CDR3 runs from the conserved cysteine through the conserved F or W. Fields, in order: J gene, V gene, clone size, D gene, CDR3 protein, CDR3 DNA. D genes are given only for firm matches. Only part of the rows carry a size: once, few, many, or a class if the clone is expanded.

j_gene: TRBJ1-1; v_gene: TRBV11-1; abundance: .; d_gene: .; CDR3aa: CASSWGRTNTEVFF; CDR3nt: TGTGCCAGCAGCTGGGGACGGACGAACACTGAAGTTTTCTTT
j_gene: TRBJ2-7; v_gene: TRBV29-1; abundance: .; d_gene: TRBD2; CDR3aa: CSVEGLAGDSEQYF; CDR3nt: TGCAGCGTCGAAGGACTAGCGGGAGATTCCGAGCAGTACTTC
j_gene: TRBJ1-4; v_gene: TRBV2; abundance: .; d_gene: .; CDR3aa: CASNPLGPGEKLFF; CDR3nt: TGTGCCAGCAACCCCCTCGGGCCAGGCGAAAAACTGTTTTTT
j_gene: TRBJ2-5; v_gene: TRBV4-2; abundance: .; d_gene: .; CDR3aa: CASSLNTGPGYQETQYF; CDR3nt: TGTGCCAGCAGCCTTAATACAGGGCCGGGGTACCAAGAGACCCAGTACTTC
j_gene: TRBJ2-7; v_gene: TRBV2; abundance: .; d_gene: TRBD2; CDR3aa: CASSVAGAPYEQYF; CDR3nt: TGTGCCAGCAGTGTTGCGGGAGCCCCCTACGAGCAGTACTTC
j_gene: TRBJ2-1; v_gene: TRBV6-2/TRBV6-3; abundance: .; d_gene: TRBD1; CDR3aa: CASSFPEDRGRNEQFF; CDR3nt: TGTGCCAGCAGTTTTCCCGAGGACAGGGGGCGGAATGAGCAGTTCTTC
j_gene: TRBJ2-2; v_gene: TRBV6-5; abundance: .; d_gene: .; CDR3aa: CASSYWDNSGELFF; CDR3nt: TGTGCCAGCAGTTACTGGGACAATTCCGGGGAGCTGTTTTTT
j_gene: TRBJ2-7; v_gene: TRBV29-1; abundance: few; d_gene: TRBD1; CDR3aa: CSVVHGRDRGYEQYF; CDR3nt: TGCAGCGTTGTCCATGGCCGGGACAGGGGGTACGAGCAGTACTTC
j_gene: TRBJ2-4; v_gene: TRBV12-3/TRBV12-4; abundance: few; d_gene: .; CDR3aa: CASAAPAGARYEQYF; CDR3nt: TGTGCCAGCGCAGCGCCGGCTGGGGCCCGCTATGAGCAGTACTTC
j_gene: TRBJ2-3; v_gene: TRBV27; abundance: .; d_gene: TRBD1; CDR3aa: CASSPMDRISDTQYF; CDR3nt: TGTGCCAGCAGTCCGATGGACAGGATATCAGATACGCAGTATTTT
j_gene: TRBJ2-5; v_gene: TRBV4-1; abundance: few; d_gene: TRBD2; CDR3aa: CASSQGAGVETQYF; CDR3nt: TGTGCCAGCAGCCAAGGAGCGGGAGTGGAGACCCAGTACTTC
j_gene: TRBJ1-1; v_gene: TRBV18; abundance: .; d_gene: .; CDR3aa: CASSPIGRTEAFF; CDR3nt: TGTGCCAGCTCACCGATCGGAAGAACTGAAGCTTTCTTT
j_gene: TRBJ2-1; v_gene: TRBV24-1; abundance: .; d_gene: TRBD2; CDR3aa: CATGEGGAARFF; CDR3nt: TGTGCCACCGGGGAGGGTGGGGCGGCTCGGTTCTTC
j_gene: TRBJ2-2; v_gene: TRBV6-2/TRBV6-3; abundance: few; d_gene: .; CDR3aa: CASRFGGELFF; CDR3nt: TGTGCCAGCAGATTCGGCGGGGAGCTGTTTTTT
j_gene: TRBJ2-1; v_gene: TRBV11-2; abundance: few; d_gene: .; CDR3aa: CASTGGLSSYNEQFF; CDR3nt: TGTGCCAGCACTGGGGGGCTAAGCTCCTACAATGAGCAGTTCTTC
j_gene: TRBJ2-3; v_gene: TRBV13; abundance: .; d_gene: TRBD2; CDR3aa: CASSSNSGRVFTDTQYF; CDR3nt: TGTGCCAGCAGCTCCAATAGCGGGAGGGTGTTCACAGATACGCAGTATTTT
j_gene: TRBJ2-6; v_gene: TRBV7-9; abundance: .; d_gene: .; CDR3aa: CASSLLGRQGPGANVLTF; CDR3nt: TGTGCCAGCAGCTTACTGGGGCGCCAGGGCCCTGGGGCCAACGTCCTGACTTTC
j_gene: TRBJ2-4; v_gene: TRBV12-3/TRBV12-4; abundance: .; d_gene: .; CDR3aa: CASSPHDTTYEQSF; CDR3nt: TGTGCCAGCAGTCCGCACGACACTACCTACGAGCAGTCCTTC
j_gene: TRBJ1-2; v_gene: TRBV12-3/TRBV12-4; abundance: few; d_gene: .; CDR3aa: CASSLTGGSVYGYTF; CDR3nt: TGTGCCAGCAGTTTAACGGGGGGTTCAGTCTATGGCTACACCTTC
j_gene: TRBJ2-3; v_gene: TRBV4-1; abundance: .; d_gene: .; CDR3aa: CASSQVDPSTDTQYF; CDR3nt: TGCGCCAGCAGCCAAGTTGACCCTAGCACAGATACGCAGTATTTT
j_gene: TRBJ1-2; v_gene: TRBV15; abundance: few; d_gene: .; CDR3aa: CATSREPDYGYTF; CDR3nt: TGTGCCACCAGCAGAGAACCAGACTATGGCTACACCTTC
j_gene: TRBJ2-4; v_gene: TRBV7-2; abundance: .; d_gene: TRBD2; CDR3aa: CASRGSGGAIAKNIQYF; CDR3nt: TGTGCCAGCAGGGGCAGCGGGGGGGCGATAGCCAAAAACATTCAGTACTTC
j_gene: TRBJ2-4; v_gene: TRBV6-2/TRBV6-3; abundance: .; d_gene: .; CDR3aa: CASRKQRAKNIQYF; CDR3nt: TGTGCCAGCAGGAAACAAAGAGCCAAAAACATTCAGTACTTC
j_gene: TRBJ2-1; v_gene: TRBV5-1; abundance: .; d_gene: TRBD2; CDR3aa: CASSSTGGRYEQFF; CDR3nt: TGCGCCAGCAGCTCCACGGGGGGGCGGTATGAGCAGTTCTTC
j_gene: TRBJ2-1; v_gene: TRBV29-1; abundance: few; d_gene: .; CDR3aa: CSVEGPPRQAYNEQFF; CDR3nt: TGCAGCGTTGAAGGTCCCCCTAGGCAAGCTTACAATGAGCAGTTCTTC
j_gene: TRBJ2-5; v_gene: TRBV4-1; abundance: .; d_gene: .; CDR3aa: CASSQVGSYQETQYF; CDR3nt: TGCGCCAGCAGCCAAGTAGGGTCCTACCAAGAGACCCAGTACTTC
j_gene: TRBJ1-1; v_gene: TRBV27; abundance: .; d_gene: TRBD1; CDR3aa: CARSSGTGRNTEAFF; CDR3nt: TGTGCCCGCAGTAGTGGGACAGGTCGGAACACTGAAGCTTTCTTT
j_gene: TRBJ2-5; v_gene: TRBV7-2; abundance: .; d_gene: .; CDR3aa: CASSLGLLVGTQYF; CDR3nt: TGTGCCAGCAGCTTAGGGCTCCTGGTAGGGACCCAGTACTTC
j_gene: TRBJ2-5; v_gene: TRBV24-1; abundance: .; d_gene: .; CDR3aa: CATAPTATAYNEQYF; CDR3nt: TGTGCCACCGCTCCTACAGCTACCGCATACAATGAGCAGTACTTC
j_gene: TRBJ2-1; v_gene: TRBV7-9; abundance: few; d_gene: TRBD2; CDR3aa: CASSPSASASGYNEQFF; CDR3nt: TGTGCCAGCAGCCCATCCGCGTCGGCTAGCGGATACAATGAGCAGTTCTTC
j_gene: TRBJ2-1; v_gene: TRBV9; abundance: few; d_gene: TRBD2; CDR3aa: CASSPGLAVHNEQFF; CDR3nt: TGTGCCAGCTCCCCTGGACTAGCGGTTCACAATGAGCAGTTCTTC
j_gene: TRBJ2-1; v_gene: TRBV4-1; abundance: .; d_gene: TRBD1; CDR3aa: CASSQEQGTTYNEQFF; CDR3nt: TGCGCCAGCAGCCAAGAACAGGGGACCACCTACAATGAGCAGTTCTTC
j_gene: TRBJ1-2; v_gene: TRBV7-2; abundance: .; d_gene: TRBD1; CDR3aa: CASSSTGTGGGGYTF; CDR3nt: TGTGCCAGCAGCTCCACCGGGACAGGGGGTGGCGGCTACACCTTC
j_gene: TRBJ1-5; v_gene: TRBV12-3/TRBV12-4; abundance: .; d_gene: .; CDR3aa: CASSRRYSNQPQHF; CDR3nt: TGTGCCAGCAGTCGGAGGTATAGCAATCAGCCCCAGCATTTT
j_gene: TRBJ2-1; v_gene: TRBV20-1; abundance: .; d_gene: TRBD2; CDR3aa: CSAPPPTSGTEQFF; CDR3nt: TGCAGTGCCCCCCCCCCGACTAGCGGGACTGAGCAGTTCTTC
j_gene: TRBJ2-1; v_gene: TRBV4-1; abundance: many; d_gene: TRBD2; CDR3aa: CASSLRGGGLGEQFF; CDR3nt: TGCGCCAGCAGCCTGCGCGGGGGGGGCCTCGGTGAGCAGTTCTTC
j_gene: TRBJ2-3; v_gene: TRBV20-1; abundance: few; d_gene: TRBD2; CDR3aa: CSAISGGTQYF; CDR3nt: TGCAGTGCTATTAGCGGGGGGACGCAGTATTTT
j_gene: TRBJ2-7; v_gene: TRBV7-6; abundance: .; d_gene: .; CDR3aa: CASSFEADSSYEQYF; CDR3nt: TGTGCCAGCAGCTTTGAGGCCGATAGCTCCTACGAGCAGTACTTC
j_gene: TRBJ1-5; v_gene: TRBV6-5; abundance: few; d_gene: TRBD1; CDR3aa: CASSPTTGDQPQHF; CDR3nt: TGTGCCAGCAGCCCGACAACAGGGGATCAGCCCCAGCATTTT